What follows describes a single T cell receptor beta chain. Under the authors' procedure: Reference gene primer amplification in the assay estimated nucleated cell counts. Only in-frame clones appear in the TCRdb table, and some are missing; sequencing was by immunoSEQ multiplex PCR. V, J and clone size reflect that table, while D and trimming were determined from the DNA. The sample holds roughly 330,000 clones, about 86% seen once. These data belong to a study of blood T cell repertoires in COVID-19. The CDR3 has 14 residues. Germline V CDR1 and CDR2: GTSNPN, SVGIG (reference sequence). Unmatched junction bases numbered 7, after V lost 2 bases and J lost 4 bases.

V gene TRBV30 combines with J gene TRBJ1-1; 7 bases match TRBD1. Material: peripheral blood. This receptor was obtained from a woman between 45 and 65 years old with acute or convalescent COVID-19. The CDR3 DNA sequence: TGTGCCTGGAGTACGACAGGGAAGGTCACTGAAGCTTTCTTT. Translation: CAWSTTGKVTEAFF.